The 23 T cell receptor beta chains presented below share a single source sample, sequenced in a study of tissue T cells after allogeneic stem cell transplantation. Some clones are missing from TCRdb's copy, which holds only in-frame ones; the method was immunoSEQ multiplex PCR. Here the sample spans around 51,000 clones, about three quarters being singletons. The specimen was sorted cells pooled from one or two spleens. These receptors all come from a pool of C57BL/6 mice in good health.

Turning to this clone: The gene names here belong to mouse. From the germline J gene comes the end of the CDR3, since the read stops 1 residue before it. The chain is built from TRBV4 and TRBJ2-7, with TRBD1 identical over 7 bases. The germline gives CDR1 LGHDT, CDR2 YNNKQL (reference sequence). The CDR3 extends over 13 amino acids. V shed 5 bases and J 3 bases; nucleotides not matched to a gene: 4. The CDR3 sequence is CASSPRDSYEQYF. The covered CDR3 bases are TGTGCCAGCAGCCCTCGGGACAGCTATGAACAGTAC.

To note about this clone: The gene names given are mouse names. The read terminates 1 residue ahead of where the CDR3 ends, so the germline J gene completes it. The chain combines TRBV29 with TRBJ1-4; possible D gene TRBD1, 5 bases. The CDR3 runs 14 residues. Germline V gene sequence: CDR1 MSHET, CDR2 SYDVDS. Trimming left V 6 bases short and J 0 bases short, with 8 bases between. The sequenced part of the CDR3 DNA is TGTGCTAGCAGCGCAGGGTTTTCCAACGAAAGATTATTT. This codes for CASSAGFSNERLF. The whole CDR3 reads CASSAGFSNERLFF.

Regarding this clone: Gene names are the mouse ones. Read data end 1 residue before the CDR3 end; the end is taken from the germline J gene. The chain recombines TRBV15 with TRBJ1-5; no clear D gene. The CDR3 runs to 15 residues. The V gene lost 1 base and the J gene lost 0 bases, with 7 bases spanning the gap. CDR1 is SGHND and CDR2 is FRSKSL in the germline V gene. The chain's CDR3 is CASSLGQINNQAPLF. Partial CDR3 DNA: TGTGCCAGCAGTTTAGGGCAGATTAACAACCAGGCTCCGCTT.

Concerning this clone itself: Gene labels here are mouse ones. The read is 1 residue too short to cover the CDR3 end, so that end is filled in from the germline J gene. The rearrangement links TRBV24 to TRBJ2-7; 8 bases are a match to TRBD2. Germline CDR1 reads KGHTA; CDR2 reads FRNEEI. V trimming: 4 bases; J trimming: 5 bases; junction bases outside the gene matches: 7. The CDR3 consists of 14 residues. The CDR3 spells CASSRLGGGDEQYF. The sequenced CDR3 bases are TGTGCCAGCAGTCGCCTGGGGGGCGGGGATGAACAGTAC.

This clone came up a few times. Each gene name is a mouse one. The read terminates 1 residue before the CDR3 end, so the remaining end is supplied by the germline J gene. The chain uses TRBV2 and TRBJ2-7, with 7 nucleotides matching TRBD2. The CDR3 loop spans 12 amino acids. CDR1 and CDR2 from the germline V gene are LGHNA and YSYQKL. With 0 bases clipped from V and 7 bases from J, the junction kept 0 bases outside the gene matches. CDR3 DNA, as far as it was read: TGTGCCAGCAGCCAAGAGGGGGGGGAACAGTAC. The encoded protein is CASSQEGGEQY. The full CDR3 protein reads CASSQEGGEQYF.

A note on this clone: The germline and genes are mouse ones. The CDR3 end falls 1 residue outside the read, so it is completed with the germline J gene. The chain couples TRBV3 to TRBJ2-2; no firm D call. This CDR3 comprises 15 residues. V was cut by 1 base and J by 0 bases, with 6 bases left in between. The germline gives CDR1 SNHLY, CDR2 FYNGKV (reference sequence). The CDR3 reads CASSLVTSNTGQLYF. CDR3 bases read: TGTGCCAGCAGCTTAGTGACATCAAACACCGGGCAGCTCTAC.

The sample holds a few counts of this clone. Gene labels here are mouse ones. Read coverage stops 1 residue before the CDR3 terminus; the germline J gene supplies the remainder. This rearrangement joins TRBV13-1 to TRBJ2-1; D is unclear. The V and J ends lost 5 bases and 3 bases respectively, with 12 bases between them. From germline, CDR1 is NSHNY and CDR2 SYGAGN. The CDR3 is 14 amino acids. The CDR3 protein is CASSLTKLYAEQFF. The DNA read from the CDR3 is TGTGCCAGCAGCCTGACAAAACTCTATGCTGAGCAGTTC.

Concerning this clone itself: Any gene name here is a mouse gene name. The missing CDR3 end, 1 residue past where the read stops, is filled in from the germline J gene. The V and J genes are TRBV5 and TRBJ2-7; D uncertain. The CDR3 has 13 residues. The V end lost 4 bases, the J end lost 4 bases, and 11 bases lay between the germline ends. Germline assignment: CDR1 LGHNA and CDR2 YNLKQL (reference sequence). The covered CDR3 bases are TGTGCCAGCAGCCCAAGAGACATATATGAACAGTAC. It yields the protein CASSPRDIYEQY. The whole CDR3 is CASSPRDIYEQYF.

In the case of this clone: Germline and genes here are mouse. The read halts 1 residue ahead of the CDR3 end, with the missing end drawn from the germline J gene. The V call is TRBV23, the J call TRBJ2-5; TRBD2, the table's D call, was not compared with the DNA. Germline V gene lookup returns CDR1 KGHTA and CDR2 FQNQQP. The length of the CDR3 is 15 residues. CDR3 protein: CSSSQLTGGQDTQYF. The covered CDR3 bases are TGCTCCAGCAGTCAATTGACTGGGGGCCAAGACACCCAGTAC.

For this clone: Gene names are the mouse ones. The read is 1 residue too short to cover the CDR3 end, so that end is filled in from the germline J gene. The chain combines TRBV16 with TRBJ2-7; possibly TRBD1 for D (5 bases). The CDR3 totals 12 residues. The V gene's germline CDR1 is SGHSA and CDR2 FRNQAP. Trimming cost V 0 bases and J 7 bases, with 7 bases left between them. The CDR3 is CASSLEGVEQYF. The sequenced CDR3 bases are TGTGCAAGCAGCTTAGAAGGGGTGGAACAGTAC. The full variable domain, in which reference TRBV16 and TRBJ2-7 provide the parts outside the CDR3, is NAGVIQTPRHKVTGKGQEATLWCEPISGHSAVFWYRQTIVQGLEFLTYFRNQAPIDDSGMPKERFSAQMPNQSHSTLKIQSTQPQDSAVYLCASSLEGVEQYFGPGTRLTVL.

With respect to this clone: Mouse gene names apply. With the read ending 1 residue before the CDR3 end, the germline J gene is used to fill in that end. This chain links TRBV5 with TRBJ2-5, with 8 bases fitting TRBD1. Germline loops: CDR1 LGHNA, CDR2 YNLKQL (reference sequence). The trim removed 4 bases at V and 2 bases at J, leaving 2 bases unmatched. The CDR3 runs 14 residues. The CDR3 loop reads CASSPTGGQDTQYF. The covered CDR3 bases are TGTGCCAGCAGCCCAACAGGGGGCCAAGACACCCAGTAC.

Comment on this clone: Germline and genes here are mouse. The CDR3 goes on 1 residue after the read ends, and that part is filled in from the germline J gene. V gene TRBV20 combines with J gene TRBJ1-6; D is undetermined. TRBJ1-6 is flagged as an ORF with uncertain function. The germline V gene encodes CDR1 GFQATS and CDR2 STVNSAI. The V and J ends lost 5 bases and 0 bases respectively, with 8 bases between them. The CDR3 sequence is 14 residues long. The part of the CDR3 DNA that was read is TGTGGTGCTGCGGACCGTTCCTATAATTCGCCCCTCTAC. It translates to CGAADRSYNSPLY. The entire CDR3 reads CGAADRSYNSPLYF.

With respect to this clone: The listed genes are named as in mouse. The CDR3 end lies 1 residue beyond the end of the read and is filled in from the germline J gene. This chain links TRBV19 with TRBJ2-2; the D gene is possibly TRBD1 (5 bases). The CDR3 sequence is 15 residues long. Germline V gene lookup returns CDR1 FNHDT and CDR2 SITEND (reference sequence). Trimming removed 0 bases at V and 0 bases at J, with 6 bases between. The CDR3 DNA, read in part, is TGTGCCAGCAGTATAGCCAGGGCAAACACCGGGCAGCTCTAC. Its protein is CASSIARANTGQLY. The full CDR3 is CASSIARANTGQLYF.

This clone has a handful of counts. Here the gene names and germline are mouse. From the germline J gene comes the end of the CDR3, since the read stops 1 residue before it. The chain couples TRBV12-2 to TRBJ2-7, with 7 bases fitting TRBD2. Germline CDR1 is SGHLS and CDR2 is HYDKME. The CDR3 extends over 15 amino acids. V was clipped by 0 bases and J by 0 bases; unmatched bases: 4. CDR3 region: CASSLEWGVSYEQYF. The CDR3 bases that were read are TGTGCCAGCTCTCTCGAGTGGGGGGTCTCCTATGAACAGTAC.

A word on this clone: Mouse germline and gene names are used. The CDR3 DNA, read in part, is TGTGCTAGCAGTTTATGGGGAAGGAATTCGCCCCTCTAC. Its translation: CASSLWGRNSPLY. The whole CDR3 sequence reads CASSLWGRNSPLYF. This sequence joins TRBV29 and TRBJ1-6; D not resolved. Coverage ceases 1 residue before the CDR3 finishes, and the germline J gene fills in the end. TRBJ1-6 is labeled an ORF, and its function is uncertain. The CDR3 spans 14 residues. Trimming removed 1 base from V and 7 bases from J, with 8 bases in between. Per germline, CDR1 MSHET and CDR2 SYDVDS.

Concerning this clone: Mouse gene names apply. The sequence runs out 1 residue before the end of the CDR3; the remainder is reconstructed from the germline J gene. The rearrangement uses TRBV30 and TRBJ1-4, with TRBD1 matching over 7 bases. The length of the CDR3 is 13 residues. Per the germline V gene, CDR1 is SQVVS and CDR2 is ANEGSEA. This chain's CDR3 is CRSGTELNERLFF. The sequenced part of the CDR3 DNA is TGTAGGTCCGGGACAGAACTTAACGAAAGATTATTT.

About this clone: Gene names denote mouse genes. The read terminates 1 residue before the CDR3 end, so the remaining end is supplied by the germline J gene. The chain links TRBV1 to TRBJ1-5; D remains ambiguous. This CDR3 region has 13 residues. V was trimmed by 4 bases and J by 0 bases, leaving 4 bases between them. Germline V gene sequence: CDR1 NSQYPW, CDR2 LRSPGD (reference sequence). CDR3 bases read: TGCACCTGCAGTGGGTATAACAACCAGGCTCCGCTT. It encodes CTCSGYNNQAPL. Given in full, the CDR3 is CTCSGYNNQAPLF.

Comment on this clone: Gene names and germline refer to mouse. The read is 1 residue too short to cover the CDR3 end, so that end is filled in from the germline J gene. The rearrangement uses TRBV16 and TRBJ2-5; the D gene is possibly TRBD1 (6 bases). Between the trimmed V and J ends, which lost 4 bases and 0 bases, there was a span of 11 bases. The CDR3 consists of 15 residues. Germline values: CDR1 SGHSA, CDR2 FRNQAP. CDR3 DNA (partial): TGTGCAAGCAGCTCCTCCGGGACAAACCAAGACACCCAGTAC. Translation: CASSSSGTNQDTQY. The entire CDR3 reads CASSSSGTNQDTQYF.

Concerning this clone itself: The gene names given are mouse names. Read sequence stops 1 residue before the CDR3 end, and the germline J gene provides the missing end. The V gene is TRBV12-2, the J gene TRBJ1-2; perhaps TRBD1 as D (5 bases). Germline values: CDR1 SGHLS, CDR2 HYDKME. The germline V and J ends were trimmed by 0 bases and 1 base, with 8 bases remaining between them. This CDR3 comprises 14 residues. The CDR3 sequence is CASSLERGNSDYTF. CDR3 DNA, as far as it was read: TGTGCCAGCTCTCTCGAGAGGGGAAACTCCGACTACACC.

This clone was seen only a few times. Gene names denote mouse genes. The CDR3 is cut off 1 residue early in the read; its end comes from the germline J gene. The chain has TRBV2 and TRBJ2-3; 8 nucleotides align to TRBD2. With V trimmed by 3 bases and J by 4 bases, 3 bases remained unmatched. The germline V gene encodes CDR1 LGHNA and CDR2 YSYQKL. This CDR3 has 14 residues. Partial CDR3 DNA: TGTGCCAGCAGCCAGGGGGGGGGCACAGAAACGCTGTAT. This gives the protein CASSQGGGTETLY. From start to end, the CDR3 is CASSQGGGTETLYF.

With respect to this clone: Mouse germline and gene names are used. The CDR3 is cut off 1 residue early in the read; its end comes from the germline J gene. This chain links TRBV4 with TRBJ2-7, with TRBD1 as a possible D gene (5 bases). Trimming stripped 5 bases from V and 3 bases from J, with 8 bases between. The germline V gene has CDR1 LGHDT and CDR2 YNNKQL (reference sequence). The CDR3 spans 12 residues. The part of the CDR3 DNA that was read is TGTGCCAGCAGCCCGGACATCTATGAACAGTAC. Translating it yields CASSPDIYEQY. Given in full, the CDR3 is CASSPDIYEQYF.

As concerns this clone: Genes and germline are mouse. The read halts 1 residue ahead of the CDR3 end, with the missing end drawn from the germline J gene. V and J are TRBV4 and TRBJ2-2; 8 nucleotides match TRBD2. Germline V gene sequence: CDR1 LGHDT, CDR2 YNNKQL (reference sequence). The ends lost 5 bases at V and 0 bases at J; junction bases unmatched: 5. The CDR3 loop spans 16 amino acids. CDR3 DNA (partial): TGTGCCAGCAGCCCTCGACTGGGGACAAACACCGGGCAGCTCTAC. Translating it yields CASSPRLGTNTGQLY. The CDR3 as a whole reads CASSPRLGTNTGQLYF.

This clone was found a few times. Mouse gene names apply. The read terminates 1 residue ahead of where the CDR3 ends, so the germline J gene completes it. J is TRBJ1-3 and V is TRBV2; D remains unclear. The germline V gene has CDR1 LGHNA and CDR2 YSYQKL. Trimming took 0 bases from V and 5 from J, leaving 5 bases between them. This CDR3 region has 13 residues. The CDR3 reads CASSQERRNTLYF. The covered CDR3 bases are TGTGCCAGCAGCCAAGAACGTCGAAATACGCTCTAT. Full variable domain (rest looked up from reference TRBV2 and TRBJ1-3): DPKIIQKPKYLVAVTGSEKILICEQYLGHNAMYWYRQSAKKPLEFMFSYSYQKLMDNQTASSRFQPQSSKKNHLDLQITALKPDDSATYFCASSQERRNTLYFGEGSRLIVV.